The entry below describes one TCR beta chain. Its cognate antigen is unknown. The data derive from a study of beta chain features in type 1 diabetes. Expressed TCRB transcripts were sequenced after all isolated RNA was converted to cDNA. Sequencing used immunoSEQ multiplex PCR; TCRdb keeps in-frame clones, though not all of them. The data contain 130,000 to 150,000 clones, about a tenth of them singletons. Germline CDR1 reads SGHTA; CDR2 reads FQGNSA. With V trimmed by 1 base and J by 4 bases, 6 bases remained unmatched. The CDR3 length is 16 residues. Broader study findings: For patients, the naive, central memory and Treg TCRB repertoires appeared more alike than for healthy donors. For type 1 diabetes patients, VDJ junctions showed fewer insertions and more deletions.

The sequence was obtained from a man aged 18-30 years in good health. Material: central memory CD4+ T cells from blood. The chain carries TRBV7-2 and TRBJ2-5; 10 bases agree with TRBD2. CDR3 sequence (DNA): TGTGCCAGCAGCTTAGGGAGCGGGGGGGCCCGAGAGACCCAGTACTTC. Translating it yields CASSLGSGGARETQYF.